This is a list of T cell receptor beta chains from one sample in a study of CD8 T cells in Susac syndrome. In TCRdb, the immunoSEQ multiplex PCR reads were re-called with MiXCR into one record per CDR3 protein. The sample yields about 300,000 distinct CDR3 sequences, 65% to 90% seen once. Sequencing input: CD8+ T cells from PBMCs. The receptors originated from a human donor with multiple sclerosis. Each CDR3 is given with its conserved first and last residue. A D gene is named only where the DNA matches it firmly. Not all rows give a size; the values are once, few, many and, for expanded clones, a class.

V gene	clone size	J gene	D gene	CDR3 length	CDR3 protein	CDR3 DNA
TRBV28	-	TRBJ1-5	TRBD1	14	CASHGTGVNQPQHF	TGTGCCAGTCACGGGACAGGGGTTAATCAGCCCCAGCATTTT
TRBV9	-	TRBJ2-7	TRBD2	15	CASGGGDVISYEQYF	TGTGCCAGCGGGGGAGGGGATGTTATATCCTACGAGCAGTACTTC
TRBV19	-	TRBJ1-2	-	16	CSSSMWNSGGSYGYTF	TGTTCCAGTAGTATGTGGAATTCCGGGGGATCCTATGGCTACACCTTC
TRBV13	-	TRBJ1-1	TRBD1	16	CASRSAPDRLNTEAFF	TGTGCCAGCAGATCCGCCCCGGACAGGTTGAACACTGAAGCTTTCTTT
TRBV12-3/TRBV12-4	-	TRBJ2-1	-	13	CASSRGVYNEQFF	TGTGCCAGCAGCAGGGGGGTCTACAATGAGCAGTTCTTC
TRBV28	-	TRBJ1-5	-	13	CASSPRANQPQHF	TGTGCCAGCAGCCCCCGGGCCAATCAGCCCCAGCATTTT
TRBV6-2/TRBV6-3	-	TRBJ1-1	-	13	CASRRGGNTEAFF	TGTGCCAGCAGGCGCGGAGGGAACACTGAAGCTTTCTTT
TRBV9	-	TRBJ1-1	TRBD1	15	CASSVGGQGFTEAFF	TGTGCCAGCAGCGTAGGGGGACAGGGGTTCACTGAAGCTTTCTTT
TRBV5-1	-	TRBJ2-1	-	12	CASSPLWNEQFF	TGCGCCAGCAGCCCTCTATGGAATGAGCAGTTCTTC
TRBV7-2	-	TRBJ2-1	TRBD2	16	CASSLITSGSIYEQFF	TGTGCCAGCAGCCTTATCACTAGCGGGAGTATCTATGAGCAGTTCTTC
TRBV19	-	TRBJ2-7	TRBD2	14	CASSIAGSGDEQYF	TGTGCCAGTAGTATAGCCGGTAGCGGGGACGAGCAGTACTTC
TRBV27	few	TRBJ1-2	-	14	CASSLRGIGYGYTF	TGTGCCAGCTCCTTGAGAGGGATTGGCTATGGCTACACCTTC
TRBV7-9	-	TRBJ2-3	-	16	CASSLWPTGKADTQYF	TGTGCCAGCAGCTTATGGCCGACCGGGAAGGCCGATACGCAGTATTTT
TRBV20-1	-	TRBJ2-7	TRBD2	17	CSARDPSTSGSIYEQYF	TGCAGTGCTAGAGATCCCTCTACTAGCGGGAGTATCTACGAGCAGTACTTC
TRBV9	-	TRBJ1-2	-	14	CASSATGTPYGYTF	TGTGCCAGCAGCGCAACCGGGACACCCTATGGCTACACCTTC
TRBV27	-	TRBJ1-1	-	13	CASSLHLNTEAFF	TGTGCCAGCAGTTTACACCTTAACACTGAAGCTTTCTTT
TRBV20-1	-	TRBJ2-7	TRBD2	15	CSARSLAASSYEQYF	TGCAGTGCCCGGTCACTAGCGGCGAGCTCCTACGAGCAGTACTTC
TRBV7-8	few	TRBJ1-2	-	12	CASSWGLDGYTF	TGTGCCAGCAGCTGGGGGTTGGATGGCTACACCTTC
TRBV27	-	TRBJ2-5	-	17	CASSFYTSSLALETQYF	TGTGCCAGCAGTTTCTACACTTCCTCGTTAGCCTTGGAGACCCAGTACTTC
TRBV10-3	-	TRBJ2-6	TRBD1	17	CAISRTGEVYGANVLTF	TGTGCCATCAGCCGAACAGGGGAAGTTTATGGGGCCAACGTCCTGACTTTC
TRBV7-9	-	TRBJ1-1	-	13	CASSSIGSTEAFF	TGTGCCAGCAGCTCAATCGGGAGCACTGAAGCTTTCTTT
TRBV2	-	TRBJ2-5	-	10	CAGIQETQYF	TGTGCCGGGATACAAGAGACCCAGTACTTC
TRBV4-2	-	TRBJ2-1	TRBD2	18	CASSHLFPPGLAGYEQFF	TGTGCCAGCAGCCACCTTTTCCCTCCGGGACTAGCGGGATACGAGCAGTTCTTC
TRBV27	-	TRBJ1-1	TRBD1	15	CASTQGTGLNTEAFF	TGTGCCAGCACTCAAGGGACAGGGCTGAACACTGAAGCTTTCTTT
TRBV24-1	once	TRBJ2-1	-	12	CATSDFRTEQFF	TGTGCCACCAGTGATTTCAGGACTGAGCAGTTCTTC
TRBV11-2	-	TRBJ2-7	-	13	CASSPQSSYEQYF	TGTGCCAGCAGCCCCCAGAGCTCCTACGAGCAGTACTTC
TRBV27	-	TRBJ2-7	-	13	CASSLSRLYEQYF	TGTGCCAGCAGTTTATCGAGGCTTTACGAGCAGTACTTC
TRBV7-9	-	TRBJ2-7	TRBD2	16	CASSGHQREGSYEQYF	TGTGCCAGCAGCGGACACCAGCGGGAGGGCTCCTACGAGCAGTACTTC
TRBV11-2	-	TRBJ2-7	-	15	CASSFSSGRGYEQYF	TGTGCCAGCAGCTTTTCATCCGGGAGAGGCTACGAGCAGTACTTC
TRBV6-5	-	TRBJ1-2	-	10	CASLGPGYTF	TGTGCCAGCTTAGGGCCCGGCTACACCTTC
TRBV19	-	TRBJ1-5	TRBD1	20	CASSLYSGTGVEYSNQPQHF	TGTGCCAGTAGTCTCTACTCCGGGACAGGGGTCGAATATAGCAATCAGCCCCAGCATTTT